This entry lists 26 T cell receptor beta chains sequenced from one sample in a study of blood T cell repertoires in COVID-19. The protocol was immunoSEQ multiplex PCR, while the TCRdb copy is restricted to in-frame clones and leaves out a portion. The sample holds 100,000 or so clones; roughly 85% are singletons and the top ten take about 1.8%. Sequenced sample: peripheral blood. All receptors come from a woman between 65 and 79 years old with active or convalescent COVID-19.

The V gene is TRBV30, the J gene TRBJ2-2; 7 bases agree with TRBD1. Germline values: CDR1 GTSNPN, CDR2 SVGIG (reference sequence). The CDR3 is 15 amino acids. Germline trimming cut 4 bases from V and 4 bases from J; bases unmatched to any gene: 9. CDR3: CAWIRSTGTTGELFF. CDR3 in DNA: TGTGCCTGGATCCGGTCGACAGGGACCACCGGGGAGCTGTTTTTT.

This sequence joins TRBV2 and TRBJ2-3, with 7 bases fitting TRBD1. The CDR3 is 14 amino acids. After removal of 4 bases from V and 1 base from J, the junction contained 2 bases not matched to a gene. The V gene's germline CDR1 is SNHLY and CDR2 FYNNEI. DNA for the CDR3: TGTGCCAGCAGTGCCCAGGGGGGCACAGATACGCAGTATTTT. Its protein product is CASSAQGGTDTQYF.

The sample holds a few counts of this clone. The chain employs TRBV9 and TRBJ2-1, with TRBD2 as a possible D gene (6 bases). Germline CDR1 is SGDLS and CDR2 is YYNGEE. The CDR3 consists of 12 residues. V shed 3 bases and J shed 9 bases, with 10 bases lying between them. Written as DNA, the CDR3 is TGTGCCAGCAGCGGAACTAGCACTGAGCAGTTCTTC. Its translation is CASSGTSTEQFF. The full variable domain, in which reference TRBV9 and TRBJ2-1 provide the parts outside the CDR3, is DSGVTQTPKHLITATGQRVTLRCSPRSGDLSVYWYQQSLDQGLQFLIQYYNGEERAKGNILERFSAQQFPDLHSELNLSSLELGDSALYFCASSGTSTEQFFGPGTRLTVL.

V usage is TRBV5-1 and J usage is TRBJ1-1; TRBD1 is a possible D gene (6 bases). V was clipped by 0 bases and J by 11 bases, with 14 bases between them. CDR1 is SGHRS and CDR2 is YFSETQ in the germline V gene. The CDR3 runs to 13 residues. CDR3 region: CASSLGTESGAFF. The CDR3 coding sequence is TGCGCCAGCAGCTTGGGGACAGAGTCCGGGGCTTTCTTT. Using reference TRBV5-1 and TRBJ1-1 for the parts outside the CDR3, the full variable domain is KAGVTQTPRYLIKTRGQQVTLSCSPISGHRSVSWYQQTPGQGLQFLFEYFSETQRNKGNFPGRFSGRQFSNSRSEMNVSTLELGDSALYLCASSLGTESGAFFGQGTRLTVV.

The chain recombines TRBV12-3 or TRBV12-4 with TRBJ2-7; perhaps TRBD1 as D (6 bases). This CDR3 spans 12 amino acids. Trimming removed 7 bases at V and 2 bases at J, with 9 bases between. CDR3: CASTRTAYEQYF. In nucleotides, the CDR3 is TGTGCCAGCACCCGGACAGCCTACGAGCAGTACTTC.

Comment on this clone: The sample carries other DNA sequences with the same CDR3. The V call is TRBV7-9, the J call TRBJ1-1; TRBD1 aligns across 12 bases. Germline values: CDR1 SEHNR, CDR2 FQNEAQ (reference sequence). The CDR3 sequence is 15 residues long. Losses at the gene ends were 4 bases for V and 4 bases for J; bases not matched to a gene: 4. The CDR3 DNA follows: TGTGCCAGCAGCTCGGGACAGGGGGCGATCACTGAAGCTTTCTTT. It specifies CASSSGQGAITEAFF.

This sequence joins TRBV5-4 and TRBJ2-3, with 7 bases matching TRBD2. The germline gives CDR1 SGHNT, CDR2 YYREEE (reference sequence). With 0 bases clipped from V and 2 bases from J, the junction kept 6 bases outside the gene matches. CDR3 length: 16 residues. CDR3 DNA: TGTGCCAGCAGCTTGGGGTCGCTAGCGGACACAGATACGCAGTATTTT. Encoded protein: CASSLGSLADTDTQYF.

There are many counts of this clone. This rearrangement joins TRBV12-1 to TRBJ2-2; whether TRBD1, the table's D call, matches the DNA was not checked. TRBV12-1 is termed a pseudogene. The CDR3 runs to 14 residues. DNA of the CDR3: TGTGCCAGCAGCTCTGACAGACTCCGAGGGGAGCTGTTTTTT. Its protein product is CASSSDRLRGELFF.

The CDR3 protein is CASATGTGPYEQYF. The CDR3, as DNA: TGTGCCAGCGCCACAGGGACAGGCCCCTACGAGCAGTACTTC. The chain couples TRBV2 to TRBJ2-7; TRBD1 aligns across 8 bases. J lost 2 bases, V lost 8 bases, and 8 bases had no gene match. Germline CDR1 reads SNHLY; CDR2 reads FYNNEI. The CDR3 runs 14 residues.

The rearrangement joins TRBV20-1 to TRBJ2-1; 11 bases match TRBD2. The V and J ends lost 3 bases and 7 bases, in that order; junction bases with no gene match: 5. The CDR3 totals 14 residues. Germline V lookup: CDR1 DFQATT, CDR2 SNEGSKA (reference sequence). The CDR3 nucleotides are TGCAGTGCTAGTGGTAGCGGGAGGGCGAATGAGCAGTTCTTC. Protein sequence: CSASGSGRANEQFF.

The J gene is TRBJ1-1, the V gene TRBV2, with D possibly being TRBD1 (6 bases). Per germline, CDR1 SNHLY and CDR2 FYNNEI. V gave up 7 bases and J gave up 1 base, with 10 bases separating them. The CDR3 contains 13 residues. The CDR3 DNA reads TGTGCCAGCACTACAGGGCGGAACACTGAAGCTTTCTTT. It encodes CASTTGRNTEAFF.

The chain recombines TRBV28 with TRBJ2-5; no reliable D call. V lost 5 bases and J lost 4, with 5 bases in between. Germline assignment: CDR1 MDHEN and CDR2 SYDVKM. The CDR3 is 11 residues long. The CDR3 DNA sequence: TGTGCCAGCAGTCCTCGAGAGACCCAGTACTTC. Translated, it gives CASSPRETQYF.

With respect to this clone: Other DNA sequences of this sample code for an identical CDR3. J is TRBJ1-3 and V is TRBV5-1; no clear D. V was cut by 0 bases and J by 1 base, with 5 bases left in between. Germline CDR1 reads SGHRS; CDR2 reads YFSETQ. The CDR3 sequence is 14 residues long. The CDR3 loop reads CASSLDGSGNTIYF. The DNA of the CDR3 is TGCGCCAGCAGCTTGGACGGGTCTGGAAACACCATATATTTT. Full variable domain (missing parts from reference TRBV5-1 and TRBJ1-3): KAGVTQTPRYLIKTRGQQVTLSCSPISGHRSVSWYQQTPGQGLQFLFEYFSETQRNKGNFPGRFSGRQFSNSRSEMNVSTLELGDSALYLCASSLDGSGNTIYFGEGSWLTVV.

Of note for this clone: One end of the junction is discordant with germline, which a read error may explain. The chain combines TRBV7-9 with TRBJ2-7; tentative D call: TRBD2 (5 bases). The CDR3 consists of 12 residues. Germline V gene lookup returns CDR1 SEHNR and CDR2 FQNEAQ (reference sequence). The CDR3: CASSLSHGMEDF. CDR3 nucleotides: TGTGCCAGCAGCTTATCCCACGGGATGGAGGACTTC.

The rearrangement links TRBV4-1 to TRBJ1-4; 8 bases are a match to TRBD1. The CDR3 runs to 16 residues. The V segment lost 1 base and the J segment 1 base; nucleotides outside the gene matches: 2. The V gene's germline CDR1 is MGHRA and CDR2 YSYEKL. CDR3 loop: CASSQGQGRTNEKLFF. The DNA for the CDR3 is TGCGCCAGCAGCCAAGGACAGGGGAGAACTAATGAAAAACTGTTTTTT.

The gene calls are TRBV27 and TRBJ2-2, with a tentative D call TRBD2 (6 bases). V shed 7 bases and J shed 0 bases, with 15 bases lying between them. CDR3 size: 16 residues. Germline values: CDR1 MNHEY, CDR2 SMNVEV (reference sequence). CDR3 in amino acids: CASKSLGTPNTGELFF. In DNA form, the CDR3 reads TGTGCCAGCAAGTCTCTCGGGACTCCGAACACCGGGGAGCTGTTTTTT.

This clone was seen a few times. The chain recombines TRBV28 with TRBJ2-7, with TRBD2 as a possible D gene (7 bases). This CDR3 contains 15 residues. Between the trimmed V and J ends, which lost 5 bases and 4 bases, there was a span of 18 bases. Per germline, CDR1 MDHEN and CDR2 SYDVKM. CDR3 protein: CASSPLGGGVYEQYF. The DNA for the CDR3 is TGTGCCAGCAGTCCCTTGGGAGGGGGGGTGTACGAGCAGTACTTC.

The CDR3 here is CAWMAETNTEAFF. The DNA for the CDR3 is TGTGCCTGGATGGCGGAAACCAACACTGAAGCTTTCTTT. The chain links TRBV30 to TRBJ1-1, with D hard to call. The CDR3 spans 13 residues. Per the germline V gene, CDR1 is GTSNPN and CDR2 is SVGIG (reference sequence). Trimming stripped 4 bases from V and 2 bases from J, with 11 bases between. The whole variable domain, filled in from reference TRBV30 and TRBJ1-1, reads SQTIHQWPATLVQPVGSPLSLECTVEGTSNPNLYWYRQAAGRGLQLLFYSVGIGQISSEVPQNLSASRPQDRQFILSSKKLLLSDSGFYLCAWMAETNTEAFFGQGTRLTVV.

The V gene is TRBV7-2, the J gene TRBJ2-1, with 7 bases that match TRBD2. The ends lost 1 base at V and 0 bases at J; junction bases unmatched: 3. CDR3 length: 16 residues. Germline V CDR1 and CDR2: SGHTA, FQGNSA. Written as DNA, the CDR3 is TGTGCCAGCAGCTTAGGGCTAGCGGTCTCCTACAATGAGCAGTTCTTC. It codes for CASSLGLAVSYNEQFF.

V and J are TRBV18 and TRBJ1-1, with 7 bases identical to TRBD1. Germline assignment: CDR1 KGHSH and CDR2 LQKENI. This CDR3 contains 15 residues. The ends lost 6 bases at V and 1 base at J; junction bases unmatched: 8. CDR3 amino acids: CASSSGTAQNTEAFF. The CDR3 region has the DNA TGTGCCAGCTCGTCCGGGACAGCTCAGAACACTGAAGCTTTCTTT.

The chain carries TRBV7-2 and TRBJ2-2; 8 positions agree with TRBD2. This CDR3 has 14 residues. V lost 1 base and J lost 5; bases outside the gene matches: 0. Germline CDR1 is SGHTA and CDR2 is FQGNSA. The CDR3 nucleotides are TGTGCCAGCAGCTTAGTAGCGGGAACCGGGGAGCTGTTTTTT. Amino acids: CASSLVAGTGELFF.

This clone was counted a single time. The rearrangement joins TRBV11-3 to TRBJ2-1, with TRBD1 as a possible D gene (7 bases). V lost 5 bases and J lost 2, with 13 bases in between. This CDR3 is 15 amino acids long. Germline V gene sequence: CDR1 SGHNT, CDR2 YENEEA. Written as DNA, the CDR3 is TGTGCCAGCAGCGACCGGGGGACAGCCTACAATGAGCAGTTCTTC. It specifies CASSDRGTAYNEQFF.

The sample holds a few counts of this clone. V and J are TRBV29-1 and TRBJ1-3; weak D call: TRBD1 (6 bases). This CDR3 spans 16 amino acids. Germline V gene lookup returns CDR1 SQVTM and CDR2 ANQGSEA. V shed 6 bases and J shed 0 bases, with 18 bases lying between them. The CDR3 DNA reads TGCAGCGTCCTAGCGGGGGGCAGCAACTCTGGAAACACCATATATTTT. Translating gives CSVLAGGSNSGNTIYF.

In DNA, the CDR3 is TGCGCCAGCAGCCAAGATCACAGGGGGCGAAATGGCTACACCTTC. It specifies CASSQDHRGRNGYTF. The V call is TRBV4-3, the J call TRBJ1-2; 9 nucleotides align to TRBD1. J was trimmed by 6 bases and V by 0 bases; bases with no gene match: 5. Germline V CDR1 and CDR2: LGHNA, YSLEER. The CDR3 is 15 residues long.

The chain joins TRBV18 to TRBJ2-5; D is possibly TRBD1 (6 bases). CDR3 length: 14 amino acids. Trimming left V 5 bases short and J 5 bases short, with 15 bases between. Germline V CDR1 and CDR2: KGHSH, LQKENI. The CDR3: CASSRGSAGETQYF. The CDR3 coding sequence is TGTGCCAGCTCAAGGGGGAGTGCCGGGGAGACCCAGTACTTC.

This chain connects TRBV3-1 (or the pseudogene TRBV3-2) to TRBJ2-2; 7 positions agree with TRBD2. Looked up from germline, CDR1 is LGHDT and CDR2 is YNNKEL (reference sequence). Unmatched junction bases numbered 2, after V lost 3 bases and J lost 1 base. The CDR3 has 15 amino acids. The CDR3 region is CASSQGLLNTGELFF. CDR3 bases: TGTGCCAGCAGCCAGGGACTACTGAACACCGGGGAGCTGTTTTTT.